Below, 20 T cell receptor beta chains from the same sample are listed, as sequenced in a study of cytomegalovirus exposure and HLA in healthy donors. Primers for the PCR totalled 60 Vbeta and 13 Jbeta. The assay was immunoSEQ multiplex PCR, and TCRdb's table has in-frame clones only and misses some. Of 120,000 to 150,000 clones listed, nearly 80% were seen once; the top ten hold 1.5% to 2%. Source material: PBMCs. The receptors were gathered from a woman aged 25 to 39 in good health and CMV-seronegative.

V usage is TRBV6-1 and J usage is TRBJ1-2, with 9 bases identical to TRBD1. This CDR3 spans 15 amino acids. CDR1 is MNHNS, CDR2 SASEGT, per germline. Unmatched junction bases numbered 6, after V lost 0 bases and J lost 7 bases. The CDR3 reads CASSEATGGVGGYTF. The CDR3 DNA sequence: TGTGCCAGCAGTGAAGCGACAGGGGGAGTTGGTGGCTACACCTTC.

The chain carries TRBV6-1 and TRBJ2-1; 7 bases match TRBD1. V shed 5 bases and J 6 bases; nucleotides not matched to a gene: 7. CDR1 MNHNS and CDR2 SASEGT come from the germline V gene. The CDR3 totals 14 residues. The DNA for the CDR3 is TGTGCCAGCAGTTGGGACAGCCGGTCCAATGAGCAGTTCTTC. Amino acids: CASSWDSRSNEQFF.

This clone has a single count. The chain uses TRBV6-4 and TRBJ2-1, with 8 bases that match TRBD1. Germline CDR1 MRHNA, CDR2 SNTAGT. The CDR3 has 15 residues. J gave up 4 bases and V 8 bases, and 10 bases lay outside the gene matches. The CDR3 reads CASGRTGGAYNEQFF. In DNA, the CDR3 is TGTGCCAGCGGCCGAACAGGGGGTGCTTACAATGAGCAGTTCTTC.

In its sample, this clone was seen a few times. The V and J genes are TRBV5-4 and TRBJ1-1; TRBD1 agrees at 7 bases. The germline V gene has CDR1 SGHNT and CDR2 YYREEE (reference sequence). The CDR3 length is 14 residues. The junction had 7 bases not matched to a gene; V was cut back by 3 bases and J by 5 bases. CDR3 nucleotides: TGTGCCAGCAGCTCCGGAGGGGGCAGAACTGAAGCTTTCTTT. Translation gives CASSSGGGRTEAFF.

This clone was observed a handful of times. The chain has TRBV6-1 and TRBJ2-3; D is possibly TRBD1 (7 bases). The germline V gene encodes CDR1 MNHNS and CDR2 SASEGT. The V gene lost 6 bases and the J gene lost 6 bases, with 13 bases spanning the gap. The CDR3 runs 13 residues. The CDR3 spells CASSVRGADTQYF. The CDR3 DNA is TGTGCCAGCAGCGTCAGGGGGGCGGATACGCAGTATTTT.

The chain uses TRBV5-1 and TRBJ1-6; 7 bases align to TRBD1. This CDR3 is built from 14 residues. V shed 0 bases and J 7 bases; nucleotides not matched to a gene: 1. Germline V gives CDR1 SGHRS, CDR2 YFSETQ. CDR3 in amino acids: CASSLEQGNSPLHF. As DNA, the CDR3 is TGCGCCAGCAGCTTGGAACAGGGGAATTCACCCCTCCACTTT.

This chain links TRBV4-3 with TRBJ2-6; no clear D gene. CDR3 length equals 16 residues. V lost 4 bases and J 1 base, leaving 11 bases between the germline ends. CDR1 LGHNA and CDR2 YSLEER come from the germline V gene. The CDR3 region has the DNA TGCGCCAGCAGCCTAGTCACGAGTTCTGGGGCCAACGTCCTGACTTTC. Translation: CASSLVTSSGANVLTF.

Here the CDR3 DNA reads TGTGCCAGCAGTGAAATGGCGGGGGGGCGAGAGACCCAGTACTTC. Translation: CASSEMAGGRETQYF. The V and J genes are TRBV2 and TRBJ2-5; 9 positions match TRBD2. The length of the CDR3 is 15 residues. Germline-derived CDR1 and CDR2 are SNHLY and FYNNEI. V lost 2 bases to trimming and J lost 4 bases; unmatched junction nucleotides: 5.

The rearrangement joins TRBV19 to TRBJ1-1, with TRBD1 identical over 9 bases. Germline V lookup: CDR1 LNHDA, CDR2 SQIVND (reference sequence). CDR3 length equals 13 residues. V was clipped by 10 bases and J by 0 bases; unmatched bases: 3. This CDR3 reads CATRDRVNTEAFF. In DNA, the CDR3 is TGTGCCACTCGGGACAGGGTGAACACTGAAGCTTTCTTT.

The chain links TRBV9 to TRBJ1-3; TRBD1 matches 7 bases. V shed 0 bases and J 1 base; nucleotides not matched to a gene: 1. The CDR3 has 15 amino acids. Germline-derived CDR1 and CDR2 are SGDLS and YYNGEE. The CDR3, as DNA: TGTGCCAGCAGCGTAGCGGGACAGTCTGGAAACACCATATATTTT. Its translation is CASSVAGQSGNTIYF.

This sequence joins TRBV27 and TRBJ1-5, with 7 positions matching TRBD1. Germline values: CDR1 MNHEY, CDR2 SMNVEV (reference sequence). Trimming at V came to 3 bases and at J to 7 bases, leaving 9 bases not matched to a gene. The CDR3 totals 15 residues. This chain's CDR3 is CASSFRQGLGQPQHF. Here the CDR3 DNA reads TGTGCCAGCAGTTTCCGACAGGGCCTCGGGCAGCCCCAGCATTTT.

This clone was seen once. Here the CDR3 reads CASSPGGARETQYF. CDR3 sequence (DNA): TGTGCCAGCAGCCCCGGGGGGGCGAGAGAGACCCAGTACTTC. V is TRBV11-3 and J is TRBJ2-5; TRBD2 aligns across 8 bases. After removal of 5 bases from V and 4 bases from J, the junction contained 6 bases not matched to a gene. Germline V gene data show CDR1 as SGHNT and CDR2 as YENEEA. The CDR3 has 14 amino acids.

V and J are TRBV6-1 and TRBJ1-2, with D uncertain. From germline, CDR1 is MNHNS and CDR2 SASEGT. V was pared by 1 base and J by 2 bases, with 11 bases between. The CDR3 sequence is 15 residues long. CDR3 loop: CASSEEWAANYGYTF. In DNA form, the CDR3 reads TGTGCCAGCAGTGAAGAATGGGCCGCGAACTATGGCTACACCTTC.

The table lists this clone with a count of one. The CDR3 DNA reads as TGTGCCAGCTCACCCCGCGGACAGCCCTACGAGCAGTACTTC. This gives the protein CASSPRGQPYEQYF. This chain links TRBV18 with TRBJ2-7; tentative D call: TRBD1 (6 bases). Germline CDR1 and CDR2: KGHSH and LQKENI. The CDR3 length is 14 residues. V was clipped by 3 bases and J by 2 bases, with 11 bases between them.

V gene TRBV5-1 combines with J gene TRBJ2-3, with D possibly matching TRBD1 (6 bases). Per germline, CDR1 SGHRS and CDR2 YFSETQ. The CDR3 has 14 residues. V gave up 0 bases and J gave up 4 bases, with 9 bases separating them. The CDR3 spells CASSLVGGPDTQYF. CDR3 nucleotide sequence: TGCGCCAGCAGCTTGGTAGGGGGACCAGATACGCAGTATTTT.

The chain uses TRBV4-3 and TRBJ2-3; D is uncertain. The length of the CDR3 is 16 residues. Germline V lookup: CDR1 LGHNA, CDR2 YSLEER. Trimming took off 3 bases at V and 0 bases at J, with 13 bases between the two ends. CDR3 residues: CASSQASAASTDTQYF. DNA of the CDR3: TGCGCCAGCAGCCAGGCCTCCGCGGCCAGCACAGATACGCAGTATTTT.

There are a few counts of this clone. The chain has TRBV27 and TRBJ2-1; 12 bases are shared with TRBD2. The CDR3 is 18 residues long. From germline, CDR1 is MNHEY and CDR2 SMNVEV (reference sequence). The ends lost 3 bases at V and 2 bases at J; junction bases unmatched: 8. The CDR3 DNA follows: TGTGCCAGCAGTTTTAGGCCCGGACTAGCGGGGACCTACAATGAGCAGTTCTTC. Translating gives CASSFRPGLAGTYNEQFF.

The CDR3 here is CASSRTGGPDTQYF. The CDR3 bases are TGTGCCAGCAGCCGGACAGGGGGCCCAGATACGCAGTATTTT. The chain links TRBV6-1 to TRBJ2-3, with 11 nucleotides matching TRBD1. CDR1 MNHNS and CDR2 SASEGT come from the germline V gene. CDR3 length: 14 residues. The trim removed 6 bases at V and 4 bases at J, leaving 3 bases unmatched.

The chain has TRBV15 and TRBJ1-1, with D perhaps TRBD1 (6 bases). The CDR3 has 18 residues. Trimming removed 5 bases at V and 1 base at J, with 23 bases between. Germline V gives CDR1 LNHNV, CDR2 YYDKDF (reference sequence). This chain's CDR3 is CATSSRRAAGTKNTEAFF. The CDR3 coding sequence is TGTGCCACCAGCTCGCGGCGGGCCGCCGGGACAAAGAACACTGAAGCTTTCTTT.

The chain uses TRBV5-1 and TRBJ2-1; 7 bases agree with TRBD1. Germline trimming cut 4 bases from V and 3 bases from J; bases unmatched to any gene: 10. The CDR3 runs 16 residues. From germline, CDR1 is SGHRS and CDR2 YFSETQ. For the CDR3, the DNA is TGCGCCAGCAGCACTGGGAGACAGGGTGGCTACAATGAGCAGTTCTTC. It encodes CASSTGRQGGYNEQFF.